This entry lists 20 T cell receptor beta chains sequenced from one sample in a study of cytomegalovirus exposure and HLA in healthy donors. The PCR used 60 Vbeta and 13 Jbeta primers. Some clones are missing from TCRdb's copy, which holds only in-frame ones; the method was immunoSEQ multiplex PCR. Altogether 150,000 to 200,000 clones are present, around 77% being singletons, with the ten largest covering 1.3% to 1.5%. Source material: PBMCs. The receptor source for this set is a woman in her twenties or thirties in good health and CMV-seronegative.

This clone was picked up many times. J is TRBJ2-7 and V is TRBV5-1; weak D call: TRBD1 (5 bases). The length of the CDR3 is 12 residues. Germline V lookup: CDR1 SGHRS, CDR2 YFSETQ. V was trimmed by 4 bases and J by 4 bases, leaving 9 bases between them. CDR3 region: CASSPDTYEQYF. CDR3 DNA: TGCGCCAGCAGCCCGGACACTTACGAGCAGTACTTC.

The chain joins TRBV4-1 to TRBJ1-4; 8 bases match TRBD1. CDR3 length: 15 amino acids. J lost 6 bases, V lost 1 base, and 4 bases had no gene match. From germline, CDR1 is MGHRA and CDR2 YSYEKL. CDR3 sequence reads: CASSQGDRGYEKLFF. The CDR3 bases are TGCGCCAGCAGCCAAGGAGACAGGGGTTATGAAAAACTGTTTTTT.

CDR3 coding DNA: TGCGCCAGCAGCTTGGGGAGGGCTTCTGAAGCTTTCTTT. Its translation: CASSLGRASEAFF. This sequence joins TRBV5-1 and TRBJ1-1, with D hard to call. V was trimmed by 0 bases and J by 6 bases, leaving 9 bases between them. The germline V gene has CDR1 SGHRS and CDR2 YFSETQ. The CDR3 covers 13 residues.

This rearrangement joins TRBV6-1 to TRBJ1-1; D ambiguous. V was trimmed by 10 bases and J by 6 bases, leaving 18 bases between them. The CDR3 has 13 amino acids. The germline CDR1 and CDR2 sequences are MNHNS and SASEGT. CDR3: CAIARGIEAEAFF. The CDR3 bases are TGTGCCATCGCCCGAGGGATTGAGGCTGAAGCTTTCTTT.

A few counts support this clone. This chain uses TRBV7-3 with TRBJ1-1, with D possibly being TRBD1 (5 bases). Germline V lookup: CDR1 SGHTA, CDR2 FQGTGA. The CDR3 runs to 13 residues. V shed 8 bases and J shed 1 base, with 11 bases lying between them. The CDR3 here is CASLAGPNTEAFF. The CDR3 coding sequence is TGTGCCAGCTTAGCAGGGCCGAACACTGAAGCTTTCTTT.

Remarks on this clone: This sample includes further DNA sequences coding for the same CDR3. The chain couples TRBV28 to TRBJ2-1; TRBD2 matches 7 bases. The J segment lost 4 bases and the V segment lost 8 bases, leaving 5 bases of the junction unmatched. The germline CDR1 and CDR2 sequences are MDHEN and SYDVKM. This CDR3 comprises 13 residues. CDR3 DNA: TGTGCCAGCTCTAGCGGAGCTTACAATGAGCAGTTCTTC. Protein: CASSSGAYNEQFF.

This clone was recorded only once. This chain uses TRBV4-2 with TRBJ2-4, with 8 bases that match TRBD2. The CDR3 has 18 amino acids. The V gene's germline CDR1 is LGHNA and CDR2 YNFKEQ. With 0 bases clipped from V and 3 bases from J, the junction kept 10 bases outside the gene matches. The CDR3 DNA is TGTGCCAGCAGCCAAGATTCCTCCGGCAGCGGGGGCAAAAACATTCAGTACTTC. Translation: CASSQDSSGSGGKNIQYF.

The CDR3 sequence is CASSYSGTDTQYF. For the CDR3, the DNA is TGCGCCAGCAGCTACTCGGGCACAGATACGCAGTATTTT. This chain joins TRBV5-1 and TRBJ2-3; D is unclear. CDR1 and CDR2 (germline): SGHRS, YFSETQ. This CDR3 is 13 amino acids long. Trimming left V 3 bases short and J 1 base short, with 6 bases between.

The CDR3 is CASSQEWGGWDTQYF. The CDR3 nucleotides are TGTGCCAGCAGCCAAGAGTGGGGGGGGTGGGATACGCAGTATTTT. The chain links TRBV4-2 to TRBJ2-3, with TRBD2 identical over 7 bases. Looked up from germline, CDR1 is LGHNA and CDR2 is YNFKEQ. With 0 bases clipped from V and 6 bases from J, the junction kept 6 bases outside the gene matches. The CDR3 runs 15 residues.

As DNA, the CDR3 is TGCAGTTCCCACAGAACCTACGAGCAGTACTTC. This sequence encodes CSSHRTYEQYF. The rearrangement links TRBV20-1 to TRBJ2-5; D gene uncertain. TRBJ2-7 explains the end of the DNA better; the J call may be wrong. Germline assignment: CDR1 DFQATT and CDR2 SNEGSKA (reference sequence). The CDR3 consists of 11 residues.

This clone was recorded once. The chain has TRBV7-6 and TRBJ1-2; TRBD1 matches 10 bases. Germline V gene data show CDR1 as SGHVS and CDR2 as FNYEAQ. V shed 2 bases and J 7 bases; nucleotides not matched to a gene: 4. This CDR3 comprises 14 residues. The CDR3 is CASSLSTGGGGYTF. The CDR3 coding sequence is TGTGCCAGCAGCTTATCGACAGGGGGCGGTGGCTACACCTTC.

V is TRBV5-1 and J is TRBJ2-1; 9 bases match TRBD2. Germline CDR1 reads SGHRS; CDR2 reads YFSETQ. J lost 4 bases, V lost 0 bases, and 11 bases had no gene match. This CDR3 region has 18 residues. The CDR3 sequence: CASSLGPGAGGPYNEQFF. The CDR3 DNA sequence: TGCGCCAGCAGCTTGGGGCCAGGGGCGGGGGGGCCTTACAATGAGCAGTTCTTC.

V and J are TRBV6-1 and TRBJ1-6; D is perhaps TRBD1 (6 bases). V gave up 5 bases and J gave up 7 bases, with 15 bases separating them. The CDR3 spans 15 residues. The germline gives CDR1 MNHNS, CDR2 SASEGT. In DNA form, the CDR3 reads TGTGCCAGCAGTCAGACCGGGACACTCAATTCACCCCTCCACTTT. It codes for CASSQTGTLNSPLHF.

V is TRBV28 and J is TRBJ2-7; 10 bases line up with TRBD2. Germline trimming cut 4 bases from V and 4 bases from J; bases unmatched to any gene: 7. The CDR3 length is 15 residues. The germline V gene encodes CDR1 MDHEN and CDR2 SYDVKM. The CDR3 region is CASSSSGGEGYEQYF. The CDR3, as DNA: TGTGCCAGCAGTTCGAGCGGGGGGGAAGGATACGAGCAGTACTTC.

Concerning this clone: The same CDR3 is also encoded by other DNA sequences in this sample. The chain employs TRBV5-1 and TRBJ2-3, with TRBD2 identical over 8 bases. The CDR3 contains 16 residues. Germline-derived CDR1 and CDR2 are SGHRS and YFSETQ. V was clipped by 0 bases and J by 2 bases; unmatched bases: 5. The CDR3 protein is CASSLGGSGATDTQYF. CDR3 DNA: TGCGCCAGCAGCTTGGGGGGTAGCGGGGCCACAGATACGCAGTATTTT.

This chain joins TRBV28 and TRBJ2-7, with 10 bases lining up with TRBD1. The CDR3 covers 20 residues. V trimming: 3 bases; J trimming: 2 bases; junction bases outside the gene matches: 19. Germline V gives CDR1 MDHEN, CDR2 SYDVKM. CDR3 DNA sequence: TGTGCCAGCAGTTTTCTCTCCGGGACAGGGGACACTATATCTACCTACGAGCAGTACTTC. Protein product: CASSFLSGTGDTISTYEQYF.

The chain employs TRBV7-9 and TRBJ2-5; TRBD1 aligns across 7 bases. This CDR3 is 14 amino acids long. Trimming removed 5 bases from V and 4 bases from J; junction bases left unmatched: 7. The V gene's germline CDR1 is SEHNR and CDR2 FQNEAQ (reference sequence). CDR3 DNA sequence: TGTGCCAGCAGCACAGGGGCTAGTAGAGAGACCCAGTACTTC. Encoded protein: CASSTGASRETQYF.

The chain is built from TRBV6-5 and TRBJ1-1; D call uncertain. V shed 2 bases and J shed 1 base, with 11 bases lying between them. This CDR3 is 15 amino acids long. Per the germline V gene, CDR1 is MNHEY and CDR2 is SVGAGI. CDR3: CASSYIRSGNTEAFF. The CDR3 nucleotides are TGTGCCAGCAGTTACATCCGATCGGGGAACACTGAAGCTTTCTTT.

V gene TRBV5-4 combines with J gene TRBJ2-2; D is possibly TRBD2 (6 bases). The germline V and J ends were trimmed by 4 bases and 5 bases, with 9 bases remaining between them. The germline CDR1 and CDR2 sequences are SGHNT and YYREEE (reference sequence). This CDR3 contains 13 residues. This chain's CDR3 is CASSGGVTGELFF. In DNA, the CDR3 is TGTGCCAGCAGCGGAGGGGTTACCGGGGAGCTGTTTTTT.

The DNA for the CDR3 is TGTGCCAGCAGCGTAGAGGGGTACAATGAGCAGTTCTTC. Encoded protein: CASSVEGYNEQFF. The chain links TRBV9 to TRBJ2-1, with D maybe TRBD1 (5 bases). The CDR3 sequence is 13 residues long. Germline assignment: CDR1 SGDLS and CDR2 YYNGEE. V was pared by 0 bases and J by 4 bases, with 5 bases between. Drawing the rest from reference TRBV9 and TRBJ2-1, the complete variable domain is DSGVTQTPKHLITATGQRVTLRCSPRSGDLSVYWYQQSLDQGLQFLIQYYNGEERAKGNILERFSAQQFPDLHSELNLSSLELGDSALYFCASSVEGYNEQFFGPGTRLTVL.